One and the same sample provided the 10 T cell receptor beta chains below, sequenced in a study of early T cells in non-severe SARS-CoV-2 infection (dated by TCRdb to the early 2020s). The library was produced with 5' RACE. TCRdb shows the sequencer as NextSeq 500. The public reads were reanalyzed by TCRdb: fastp trimming at Q25, MiXCR alignment, in-frame beta chains only. One record per CDR3 amino acid sequence lists the most common genes and DNA. The sample table contains tens of thousands of distinct CDR3 sequences; only one count was recorded for roughly 6% of them. Clones ranked in the top ten supply roughly an eighth of the sample. Sequences were obtained from whole blood. These TCRs come from an adult who was a healthcare worker with PCR-confirmed SARS-CoV-2 infection or an uninfected control (not recorded which).

This clonotype was observed a few times. V gene TRBV3-1 combines with J gene TRBJ1-4; the match to TRBD1 covers 9 bases. Germline V CDR1 and CDR2: LGHDT, YNNKEL (reference sequence). Trimming took 1 base from V and 8 from J; bases not matched to a gene: 5. The CDR3 has 15 residues. The chain's CDR3 is CASSQGGQGREKLFF. CDR3 nucleotide sequence: TGTGCCAGCAGCCAAGGGGGACAGGGAAGAGAAAAACTGTTTTTT.

This clonotype was detected ten times or more. The chain is built from TRBV5-4 and TRBJ2-1; D is perhaps TRBD2 (5 bases). The CDR3 has 14 amino acids. Germline V gene lookup returns CDR1 SGHNT and CDR2 YYREEE (reference sequence). The V gene lost 6 bases and the J gene lost 0 bases, with 10 bases spanning the gap. CDR3 DNA: TGTGCCAGCATGGCGGGTAGCTCCTACAATGAGCAGTTCTTC. It translates to CASMAGSSYNEQFF.

This clonotype was seen ten or more times. The gene calls are TRBV28 and TRBJ2-7; D is ambiguous. Trimming took off 6 bases at V and 2 bases at J, with 8 bases between the two ends. The CDR3 runs to 12 residues. Looked up from germline, CDR1 is MDHEN and CDR2 is SYDVKM. CDR3 sequence (DNA): TGTGCCAGCAGACAGAGTACCTACGAGCAGTACTTC. Protein product: CASRQSTYEQYF.

The J gene is TRBJ2-5, the V gene TRBV3-1; the D is unclear. The CDR3 length is 14 residues. Trimming cost V 4 bases and J 1 base, with 10 bases left between them. Per germline, CDR1 LGHDT and CDR2 YNNKEL (reference sequence). The CDR3 coding sequence is TGTGCCAGCAGCCCTCTGGGCATCCAAGAGACCCAGTACTTC. As protein: CASSPLGIQETQYF.

The sample holds many counts of this clonotype. The chain combines TRBV12-3 or TRBV12-4 with TRBJ2-5; D possibly corresponds to TRBD1 (5 bases). This CDR3 has 14 residues. Between the trimmed V and J ends, which lost 6 bases and 5 bases, there was a span of 16 bases. The CDR3 reads CASSPPIGAETQYF. CDR3 DNA: TGTGCCAGCAGCCCTCCAATTGGGGCCGAGACCCAGTACTTC.

This clonotype occurred many times. The genes are TRBV7-8 and TRBJ1-1; D not resolved. The V end lost 3 bases, the J end lost 8 bases, and 13 bases lay between the germline ends. The length of the CDR3 is 13 residues. Germline V gene lookup returns CDR1 SGHVS and CDR2 FQNEAQ. The CDR3 coding sequence is TGTGCCAGCAGCTTCGCGTCAGGTAGCGAAGCTTTCTTT. This sequence encodes CASSFASGSEAFF.

The table lists this clonotype with many counts. The chain combines TRBV5-5 with TRBJ1-1; D perhaps matches TRBD1 (5 bases). Germline V gene lookup returns CDR1 SGHKS and CDR2 YYEKEE (reference sequence). CDR3 length: 16 residues. With 4 bases removed from V and 0 bases from J, the gap between germline ends came to 16 bases. The CDR3 loop is CASSPTRGAMNTEAFF. The CDR3 DNA is TGTGCCAGCAGCCCGACGCGCGGGGCCATGAACACTGAAGCTTTCTTT.

This clonotype was found many times. This chain links TRBV28 with TRBJ1-5; D might be TRBD1 (5 bases). The CDR3 is made up of 14 amino acids. The V and J ends lost 3 bases and 7 bases respectively, with 13 bases between them. Germline V gene data show CDR1 as MDHEN and CDR2 as SYDVKM. The CDR3 region has the DNA TGTGCCAGCAGTTTGGGGGGAAATAGGCAGCCCCAGCATTTT. Its protein product is CASSLGGNRQPQHF.

This clonotype was counted at least ten times. The V gene is TRBV7-9, the J gene TRBJ2-7, with D hard to call. This CDR3 comprises 12 residues. Trimming stripped 2 bases from V and 2 bases from J, with 4 bases between. The germline CDR1 and CDR2 sequences are SEHNR and FQNEAQ (reference sequence). The DNA for the CDR3 is TGTGCCAGCAGCTTAAACACCTACGAGCAGTACTTC. Translation gives CASSLNTYEQYF.

There are many counts of this clonotype. The chain links TRBV6-5 to TRBJ2-7; D is perhaps TRBD1 (5 bases). The CDR3 is 13 residues long. Germline CDR1 reads MNHEY; CDR2 reads SVGAGI. V lost 5 bases, J lost 3 bases, and 11 bases lay in between. The CDR3 coding sequence is TGTGCCAGCAGTAACAGGTTGTACTACGAGCAGTACTTC. It encodes CASSNRLYYEQYF.